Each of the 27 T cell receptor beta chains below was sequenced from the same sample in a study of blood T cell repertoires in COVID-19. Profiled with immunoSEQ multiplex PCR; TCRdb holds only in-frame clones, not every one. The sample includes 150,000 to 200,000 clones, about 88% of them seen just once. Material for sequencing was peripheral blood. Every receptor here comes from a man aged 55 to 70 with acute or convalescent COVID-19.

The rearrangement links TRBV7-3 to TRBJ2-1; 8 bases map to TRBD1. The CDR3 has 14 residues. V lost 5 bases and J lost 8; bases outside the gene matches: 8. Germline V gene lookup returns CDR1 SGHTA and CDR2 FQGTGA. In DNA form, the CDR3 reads TGTGCCAGCAGCCCGGGACAGGCATTGGATGAGCAGTTCTTC. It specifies CASSPGQALDEQFF. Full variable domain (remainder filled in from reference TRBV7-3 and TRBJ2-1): GAGVSQTPSNKVTEKGKYVELRCDPISGHTALYWYRQSLGQGPEFLIYFQGTGAADDSGLPNDRFFAVRPEGSVSTLKIQRTERGDSAVYLCASSPGQALDEQFFGPGTRLTVL.

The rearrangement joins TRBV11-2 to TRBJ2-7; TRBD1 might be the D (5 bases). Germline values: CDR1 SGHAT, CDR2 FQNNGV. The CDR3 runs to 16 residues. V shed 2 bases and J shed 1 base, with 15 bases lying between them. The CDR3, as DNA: TGTGCCAGCAGCTTACGCCCAGGGTCGGCGTCCTACGAGCAGTACGTC. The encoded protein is CASSLRPGSASYEQYV.

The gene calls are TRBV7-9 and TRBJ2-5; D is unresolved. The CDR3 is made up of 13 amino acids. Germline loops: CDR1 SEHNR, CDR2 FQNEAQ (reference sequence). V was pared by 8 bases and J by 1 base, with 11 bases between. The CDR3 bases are TGTGCCAGCTCTCGAGGAGTCCAAGAGACCCAGTACTTC. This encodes CASSRGVQETQYF.

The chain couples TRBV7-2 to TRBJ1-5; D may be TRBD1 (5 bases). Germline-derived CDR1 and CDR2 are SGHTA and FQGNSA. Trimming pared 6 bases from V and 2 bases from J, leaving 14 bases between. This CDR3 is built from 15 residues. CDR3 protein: CASSVRGHGNQPQHF. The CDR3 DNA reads TGTGCCAGCAGTGTCAGAGGACACGGCAATCAGCCCCAGCATTTT. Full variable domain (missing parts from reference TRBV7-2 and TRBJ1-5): GAGVSQSPSNKVTEKGKDVELRCDPISGHTALYWYRQSLGQGLEFLIYFQGNSAPDKSGLPSDRFSAERTGGSVSTLTIQRTQQEDSAVYLCASSVRGHGNQPQHFGDGTRLSIL.

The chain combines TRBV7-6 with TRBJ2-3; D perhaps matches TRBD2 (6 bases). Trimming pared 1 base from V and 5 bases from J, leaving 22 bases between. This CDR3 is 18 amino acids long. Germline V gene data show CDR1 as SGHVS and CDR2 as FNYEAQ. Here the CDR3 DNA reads TGTGCCAGCAGCTTAGGTCTCTTCGGTGCCGGGAGAGAAGATACGCAGTATTTT. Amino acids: CASSLGLFGAGREDTQYF.

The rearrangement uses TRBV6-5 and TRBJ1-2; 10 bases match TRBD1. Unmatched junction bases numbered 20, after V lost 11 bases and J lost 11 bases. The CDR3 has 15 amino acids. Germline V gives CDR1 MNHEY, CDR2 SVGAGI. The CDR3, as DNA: TGTGCCGGTCGGGACAGGGGCTTTGGGTTAGGTTTTTACACCTTC. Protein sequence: CAGRDRGFGLGFYTF.

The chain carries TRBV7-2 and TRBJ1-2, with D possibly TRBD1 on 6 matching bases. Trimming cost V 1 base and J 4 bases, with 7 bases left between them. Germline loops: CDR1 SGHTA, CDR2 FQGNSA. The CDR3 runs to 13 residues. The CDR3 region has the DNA TGTGCCAGCAGCTTAGGAGGGGGCTATGGCTACACCTTC. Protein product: CASSLGGGYGYTF.

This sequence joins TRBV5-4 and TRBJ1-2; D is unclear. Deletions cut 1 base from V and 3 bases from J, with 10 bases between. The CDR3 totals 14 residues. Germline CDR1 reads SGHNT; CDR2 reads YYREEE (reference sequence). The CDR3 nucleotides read TGTGCCAGCAGCTTGTGGGCCGTTCACTATGGCTACACCTTC. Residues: CASSLWAVHYGYTF.

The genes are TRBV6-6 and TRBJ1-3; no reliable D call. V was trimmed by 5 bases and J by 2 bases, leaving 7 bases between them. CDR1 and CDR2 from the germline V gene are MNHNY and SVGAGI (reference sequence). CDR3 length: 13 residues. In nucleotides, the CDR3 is TGTGCCAGCAGTACGACTGCTGGAAACACCATATATTTT. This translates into CASSTTAGNTIYF.

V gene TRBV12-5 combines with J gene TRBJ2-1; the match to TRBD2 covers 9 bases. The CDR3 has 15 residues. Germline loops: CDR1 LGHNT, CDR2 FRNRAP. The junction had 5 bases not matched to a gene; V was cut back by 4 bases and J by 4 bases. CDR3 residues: CASGSEAGGYNEQFF. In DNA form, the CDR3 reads TGTGCTAGTGGTTCAGAAGCGGGGGGATACAATGAGCAGTTCTTC.

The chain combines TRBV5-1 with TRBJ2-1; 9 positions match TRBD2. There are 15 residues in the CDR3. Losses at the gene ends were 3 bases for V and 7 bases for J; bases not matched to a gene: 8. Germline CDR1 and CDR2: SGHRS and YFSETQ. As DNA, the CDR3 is TGCGCCAGCAGCTCTTCTAGCGGGGTCCTTAATGAGCAGTTCTTC. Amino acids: CASSSSSGVLNEQFF. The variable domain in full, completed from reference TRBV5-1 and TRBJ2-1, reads KAGVTQTPRYLIKTRGQQVTLSCSPISGHRSVSWYQQTPGQGLQFLFEYFSETQRNKGNFPGRFSGRQFSNSRSEMNVSTLELGDSALYLCASSSSSGVLNEQFFGPGTRLTVL.

CDR3 protein: CASSQGQGAITEAFF. The DNA for the CDR3 is TGTGCCAGCAGCCAAGGACAGGGGGCGATAACTGAAGCTTTCTTT. The V call is TRBV7-9, the J call TRBJ1-1; the match to TRBD1 covers 11 bases. The CDR3 covers 15 residues. With 5 bases clipped from V and 5 bases from J, the junction kept 7 bases outside the gene matches. Germline V gene lookup returns CDR1 SEHNR and CDR2 FQNEAQ (reference sequence).

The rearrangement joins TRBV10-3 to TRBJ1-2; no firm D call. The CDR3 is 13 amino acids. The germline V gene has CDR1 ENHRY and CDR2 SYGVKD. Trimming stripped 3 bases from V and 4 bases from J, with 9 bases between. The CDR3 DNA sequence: TGTGCCATCAGTGATCGAGGGTCCTATGGCTACACCTTC. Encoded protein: CAISDRGSYGYTF.

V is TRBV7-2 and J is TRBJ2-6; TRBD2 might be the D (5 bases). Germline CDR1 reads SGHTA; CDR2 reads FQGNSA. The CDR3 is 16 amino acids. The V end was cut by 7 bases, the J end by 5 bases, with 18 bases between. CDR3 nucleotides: TGTGCCAGCACCGAAAATACGGGGTCCTGGGCCAACGTCCTGACTTTC. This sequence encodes CASTENTGSWANVLTF.

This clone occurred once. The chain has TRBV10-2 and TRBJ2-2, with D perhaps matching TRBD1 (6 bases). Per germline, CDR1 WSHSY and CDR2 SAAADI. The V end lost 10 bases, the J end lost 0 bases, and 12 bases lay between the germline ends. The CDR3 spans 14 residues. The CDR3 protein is CATQGQTNTGELFF. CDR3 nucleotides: TGCGCCACCCAAGGACAGACGAACACCGGGGAGCTGTTTTTT.

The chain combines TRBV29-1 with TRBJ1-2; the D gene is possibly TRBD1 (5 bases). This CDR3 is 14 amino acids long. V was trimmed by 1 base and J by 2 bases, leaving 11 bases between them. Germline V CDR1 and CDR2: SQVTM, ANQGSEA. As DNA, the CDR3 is TGCAGCGTTGAAGCACCCCGACAGAACTATGGCTACACCTTC. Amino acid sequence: CSVEAPRQNYGYTF.

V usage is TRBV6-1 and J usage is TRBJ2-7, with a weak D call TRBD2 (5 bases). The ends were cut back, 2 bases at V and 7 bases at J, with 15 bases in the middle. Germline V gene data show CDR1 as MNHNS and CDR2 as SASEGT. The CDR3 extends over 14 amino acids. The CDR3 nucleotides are TGTGCCAGCAGTGAACAGGCGGGTTTTAGGGAGCAGTACTTC. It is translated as CASSEQAGFREQYF.

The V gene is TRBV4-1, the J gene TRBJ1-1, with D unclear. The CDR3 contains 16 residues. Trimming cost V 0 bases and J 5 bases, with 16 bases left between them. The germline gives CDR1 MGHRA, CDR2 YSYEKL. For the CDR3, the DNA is TGCGCCAGCAGCCAAGATTCATATCCTCCGGGAACTGAAGCTTTCTTT. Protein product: CASSQDSYPPGTEAFF.

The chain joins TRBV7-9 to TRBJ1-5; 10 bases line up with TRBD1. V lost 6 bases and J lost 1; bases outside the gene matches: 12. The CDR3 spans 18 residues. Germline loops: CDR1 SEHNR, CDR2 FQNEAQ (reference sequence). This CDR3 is CASSYTDRGATSNQPQHF. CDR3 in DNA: TGTGCCAGCAGTTACACGGACAGGGGGGCGACGAGCAATCAGCCCCAGCATTTT. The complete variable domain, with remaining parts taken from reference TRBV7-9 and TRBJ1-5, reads DTGVSQNPRHKITKRGQNVTFRCDPISEHNRLYWYRQTLGQGPEFLTYFQNEAQLEKSRLLSDRFSAERPKGSFSTLEIQRTEQGDSAMYLCASSYTDRGATSNQPQHFGDGTRLSIL.

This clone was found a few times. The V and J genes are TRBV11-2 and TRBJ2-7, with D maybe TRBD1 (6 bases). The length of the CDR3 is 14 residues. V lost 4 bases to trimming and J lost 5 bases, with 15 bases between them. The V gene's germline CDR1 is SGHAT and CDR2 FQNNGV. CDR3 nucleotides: TGTGCCAGCAGCTCTTGGTCAGGGGCCCACGAGCAGTACTTC. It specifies CASSSWSGAHEQYF.

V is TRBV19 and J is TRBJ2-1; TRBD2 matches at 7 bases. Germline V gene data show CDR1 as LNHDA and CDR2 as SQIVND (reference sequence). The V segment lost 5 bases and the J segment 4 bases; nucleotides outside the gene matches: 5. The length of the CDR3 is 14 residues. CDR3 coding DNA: TGTGCCAGTAGTGTTCTAGCGGCATACAATGAGCAGTTCTTC. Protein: CASSVLAAYNEQFF. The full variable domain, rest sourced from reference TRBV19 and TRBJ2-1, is DGGITQSPKYLFRKEGQNVTLSCEQNLNHDAMYWYRQDPGQGLRLIYYSQIVNDFQKGDIAEGYSVSREKKESFPLTVTSAQKNPTAFYLCASSVLAAYNEQFFGPGTRLTVL.

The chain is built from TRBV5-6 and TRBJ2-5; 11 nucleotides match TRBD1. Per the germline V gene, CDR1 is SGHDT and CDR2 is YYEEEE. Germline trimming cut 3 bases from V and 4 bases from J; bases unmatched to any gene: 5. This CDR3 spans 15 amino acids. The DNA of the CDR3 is TGTGCCAGCAGCTGGGGACAGGGGGGATTAGAGACCCAGTACTTC. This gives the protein CASSWGQGGLETQYF.

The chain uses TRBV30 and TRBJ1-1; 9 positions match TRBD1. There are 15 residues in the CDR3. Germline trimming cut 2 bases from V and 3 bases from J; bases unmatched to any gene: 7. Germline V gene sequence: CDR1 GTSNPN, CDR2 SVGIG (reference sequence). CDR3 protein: CAWSWTGVRDTEAFF. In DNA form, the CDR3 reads TGTGCCTGGAGTTGGACAGGGGTTCGGGACACTGAAGCTTTCTTT.

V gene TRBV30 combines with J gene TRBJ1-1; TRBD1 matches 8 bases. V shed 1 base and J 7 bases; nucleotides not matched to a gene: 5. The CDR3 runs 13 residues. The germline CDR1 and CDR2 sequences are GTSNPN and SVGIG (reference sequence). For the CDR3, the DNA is TGTGCCTGGAGTGGCAGGGGGCTTGGTGAAGCTTTCTTT. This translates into CAWSGRGLGEAFF. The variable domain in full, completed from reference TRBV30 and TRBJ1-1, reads SQTIHQWPATLVQPVGSPLSLECTVEGTSNPNLYWYRQAAGRGLQLLFYSVGIGQISSEVPQNLSASRPQDRQFILSSKKLLLSDSGFYLCAWSGRGLGEAFFGQGTRLTVV.

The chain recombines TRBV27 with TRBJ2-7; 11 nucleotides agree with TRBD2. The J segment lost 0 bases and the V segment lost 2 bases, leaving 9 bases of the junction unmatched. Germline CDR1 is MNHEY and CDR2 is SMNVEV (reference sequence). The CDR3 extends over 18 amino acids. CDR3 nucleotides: TGTGCCAGCAGTTTAGTAACTAGCGGGAGTTCAAGCTCCTACGAGCAGTACTTC. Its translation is CASSLVTSGSSSSYEQYF.

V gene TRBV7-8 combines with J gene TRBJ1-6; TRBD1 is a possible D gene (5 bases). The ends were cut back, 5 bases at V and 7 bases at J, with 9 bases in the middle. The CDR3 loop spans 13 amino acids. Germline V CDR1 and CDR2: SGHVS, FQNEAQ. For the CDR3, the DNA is TGTGCCAGCAGCGACGACAGAAATTCACCCCTCCACTTT. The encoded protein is CASSDDRNSPLHF.

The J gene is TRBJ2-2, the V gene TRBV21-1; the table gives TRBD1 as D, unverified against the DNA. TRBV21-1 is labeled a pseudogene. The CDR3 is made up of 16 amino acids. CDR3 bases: TGTGCCAGCAGCAAAGTTCATTTTAAGGGGGCCGGGGAGCTGTTTTTT. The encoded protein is CASSKVHFKGAGELFF.